The clone carrying this T cell receptor beta chain was counted a few times. The data were taken from a study of Graves' ophthalmopathy and Graves' hyperthyroidism. V was clipped by 6 bases and J by 4 bases, with 15 bases between them. CDR1 and CDR2 from the germline V gene are MDHEN and SYDVKM. CDR3 length: 14 residues. The authors amplified TCR beta CDR3 regions, and they did so from RNA transcripts for repertoire sequencing. First-round RT-PCR relied on HTBI primers, and a second-round multiplex PCR came next. TCRdb processed the multiplex PCR reads anew with MiXCR; each CDR3 protein has one entry. This sample has over 40,000 distinct CDR3 sequences, with over 45% found just once. Ophthalmopathy-affected donors exhibited moderate-to-severe activity, CAS ≥3, NOSPECS ≥4, and duration under 3 months.

The rearrangement joins TRBV28 to TRBJ1-1, with a weak D call TRBD1 (5 bases). The TCR originated in an adult man with Graves' ophthalmopathy. The specimen was peripheral blood. Here the CDR3 DNA reads TGTGCCAGCAGCCTGGGTGGGGGATTCACTGAAGCTTTCTTT. This sequence encodes CASSLGGGFTEAFF.